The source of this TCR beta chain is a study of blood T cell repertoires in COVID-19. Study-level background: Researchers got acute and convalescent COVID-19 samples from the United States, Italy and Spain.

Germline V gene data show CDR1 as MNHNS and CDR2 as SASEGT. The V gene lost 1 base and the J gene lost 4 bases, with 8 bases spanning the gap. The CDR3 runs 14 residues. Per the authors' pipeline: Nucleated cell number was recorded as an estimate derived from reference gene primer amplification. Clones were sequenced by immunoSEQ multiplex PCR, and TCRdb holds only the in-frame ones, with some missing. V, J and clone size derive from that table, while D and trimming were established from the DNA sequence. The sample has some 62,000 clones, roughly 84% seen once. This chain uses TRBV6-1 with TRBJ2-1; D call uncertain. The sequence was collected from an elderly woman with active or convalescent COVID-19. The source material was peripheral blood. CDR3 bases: TGTGCCAGCAGTGAAGAGCGTCTGTACAATGAGCAGTTCTTC. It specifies CASSEERLYNEQFF.